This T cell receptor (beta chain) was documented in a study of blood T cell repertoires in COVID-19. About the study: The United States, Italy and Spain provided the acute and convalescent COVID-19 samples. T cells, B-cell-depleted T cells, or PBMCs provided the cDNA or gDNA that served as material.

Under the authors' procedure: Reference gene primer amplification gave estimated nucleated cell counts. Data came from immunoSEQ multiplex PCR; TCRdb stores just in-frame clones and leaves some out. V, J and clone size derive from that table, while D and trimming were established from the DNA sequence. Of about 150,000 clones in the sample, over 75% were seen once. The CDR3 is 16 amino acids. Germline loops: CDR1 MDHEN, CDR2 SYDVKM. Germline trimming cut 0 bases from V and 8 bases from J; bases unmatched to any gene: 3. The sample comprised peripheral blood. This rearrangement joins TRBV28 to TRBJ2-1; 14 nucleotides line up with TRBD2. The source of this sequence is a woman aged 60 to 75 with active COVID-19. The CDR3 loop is CASSLWGTSGSYEQFF. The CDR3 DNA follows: TGTGCCAGCAGTTTATGGGGGACTAGCGGGAGCTATGAGCAGTTCTTC.